The source of this T cell receptor (beta chain) is a study of T-cell reconstitution after alpha-beta-depleted transplantation in children. The CDR3 totals 15 residues. The V gene's germline CDR1 is SGHVS and CDR2 FNYEAQ. V lost 4 bases, J lost 2 bases, and 4 bases stayed unmatched. A TCRbeta library incorporating unique molecular identifiers was prepared. TCRdb fed the PCR reads into MiXCR, producing one record per CDR3 protein. Of almost 250,000 distinct CDR3 sequences in the sample, around 25% were seen once. Material: PBMCs, obtained before TCRalphabeta/CD19-depleted stem cell transplant. This sequence was found in a girl aged 2 to 10 with Fanconi anemia, due to receive a stem cell transplant. The V call is TRBV7-6, the J call TRBJ2-2, with TRBD1 identical over 7 bases. The CDR3 loop reads CASSSTGLNTGELFF. CDR3 nucleotides: TGTGCCAGCAGCTCGACAGGGTTAAACACCGGGGAGCTGTTTTTT.